Shown below are 22 T cell receptor beta chains from a single sample sequenced in a study of T cells in tumors and immune-related adverse events. The method was immunoSEQ multiplex PCR; TCRdb's version includes in-frame clones alone and lacks a portion of them. The top ten hold roughly 1.3% of the sample, which has more than 20,000 clones, over 80% seen once. Source: lymph node tissue, taken from a patient treated with anti-PD-1 therapy. The receptors come from a female donor with metastatic renal cell carcinoma.

This clone was found once. This rearrangement joins TRBV12-5 to TRBJ2-6; no clear D gene. Trimming shortened V by 6 bases and J by 1 base, and 4 bases separated the two germline ends. Germline V gives CDR1 LGHNT, CDR2 FRNRAP. This CDR3 has 13 residues. CDR3 bases: TGTGCTAGTGGCAGTTCTGGGGCCAACGTCCTGACTTTC. This codes for CASGSSGANVLTF. Supplemented by reference TRBV12-5 and TRBJ2-6, the full variable domain reads DARVTQTPRHKVTEMGQEVTMRCQPILGHNTVFWYRQTMMQGLELLAYFRNRAPLDDSGMPKDRFSAEMPDATLATLKIQPSEPRDSAVYFCASGSSGANVLTFGAGSRLTVL.

CDR3 nucleotide sequence: TGTGCCAGCAGTGAAAGTGGGGAGACCCAGTACTTC. Translation: CASSESGETQYF. The chain couples TRBV6-1 to TRBJ2-5; D remains unclear. This CDR3 has 12 residues. The germline V and J ends were trimmed by 2 bases and 5 bases, with 6 bases remaining between them. Germline V gene data show CDR1 as MNHNS and CDR2 as SASEGT.

The genes are TRBV5-1 and TRBJ2-5; 8 bases agree with TRBD2. The V gene end was trimmed by 2 bases and the J gene end by 3 bases; junction bases not matched to a gene: 3. This CDR3 spans 14 amino acids. Germline V gene sequence: CDR1 SGHRS, CDR2 YFSETQ. CDR3 DNA: TGCGCCAGCAGCTTCTCAGCGGGGGAAGAGACCCAGTACTTC. Its protein is CASSFSAGEETQYF.

This chain uses TRBV15 with TRBJ2-7, with D perhaps matching TRBD1 or TRBD2 (5 bases each). Trimming left V 3 bases short and J 7 bases short, with 19 bases between. This CDR3 comprises 15 residues. Germline CDR1 is LNHNV and CDR2 is YYDKDF (reference sequence). The CDR3 nucleotides read TGTGCCACCAGCAGCCTGGGGACGACGGTCGGGGAGCAGTACTTC. It is translated as CATSSLGTTVGEQYF.

The J gene is TRBJ2-2, the V gene TRBV4-3, with 11 bases fitting TRBD2. Germline-derived CDR1 and CDR2 are LGHNA and YSLEER. Trimming at V came to 0 bases and at J to 2 bases, leaving 5 bases not matched to a gene. The CDR3 sequence is 18 residues long. CDR3 in DNA: TGCGCCAGCAGCCAAGAGTGGCTAGCGGGGGGCAACACCGGGGAGCTGTTTTTT. It codes for CASSQEWLAGGNTGELFF.

This clone came up once. The chain is built from TRBV5-1 and TRBJ2-5; 13 bases map to TRBD2. V shed 2 bases, J shed 6 bases, and the junction held 7 bases outside the gene matches. The CDR3 extends over 16 amino acids. Germline CDR1 SGHRS, CDR2 YFSETQ. Here the CDR3 DNA reads TGCGCCAGCAGCTTCACTAGCGGGGGGGCCCAGCAGACCCAGTACTTC. This encodes CASSFTSGGAQQTQYF.

V is TRBV10-3 and J is TRBJ2-1; D is uncertain. The CDR3 totals 15 residues. Germline V gene lookup returns CDR1 ENHRY and CDR2 SYGVKD. V was shortened by 3 bases and J by 0 bases, with 9 bases between the two germline ends. CDR3 DNA: TGTGCCATCAGTGAACGGCTTAGCTCCTACAATGAGCAGTTCTTC. It translates to CAISERLSSYNEQFF.

This sequence joins TRBV30 and TRBJ1-1, with unresolved D. Germline-derived CDR1 and CDR2 are GTSNPN and SVGIG (reference sequence). V was trimmed by 6 bases and J by 3 bases, leaving 5 bases between them. The CDR3 is 10 amino acids. For the CDR3, the DNA is TGTGCCTGCCTTCACACTGAAGCTTTCTTT. It is translated as CACLHTEAFF.

The gene calls are TRBV19 and TRBJ1-1; 9 bases are shared with TRBD1. The CDR3 has 14 amino acids. Germline V CDR1 and CDR2: LNHDA, SQIVND (reference sequence). V was pared by 5 bases and J by 7 bases, with 8 bases of the junction left unmatched. CDR3 in amino acids: CASSVQGAGGEAFF. The CDR3 coding sequence is TGTGCCAGTAGTGTACAGGGGGCTGGTGGTGAAGCTTTCTTT.

V is TRBV29-1 and J is TRBJ2-7, with D unresolved. V shed 4 bases and J shed 3 bases, with 10 bases lying between them. The CDR3 has 12 residues. Germline V CDR1 and CDR2: SQVTM, ANQGSEA. The DNA for the CDR3 is TGCAGCGTTGCGGTTACAGACTACGAGCAGTACTTC. It encodes CSVAVTDYEQYF.

The chain is built from TRBV20-1 and TRBJ1-2; perhaps TRBD1 as D (5 bases). The V end was cut by 0 bases, the J end by 7 bases, with 6 bases between. Germline V gives CDR1 DFQATT, CDR2 SNEGSKA (reference sequence). The CDR3 runs to 11 residues. The CDR3 reads CSARDQGGYTF. For the CDR3, the DNA is TGCAGTGCTAGAGATCAGGGTGGCTACACCTTC.

The J gene is TRBJ2-7, the V gene TRBV30; 11 nucleotides agree with TRBD2. The CDR3 contains 17 residues. The germline gives CDR1 GTSNPN, CDR2 SVGIG (reference sequence). V lost 1 base to trimming and J lost 6 bases; unmatched junction nucleotides: 14. The CDR3 DNA is TGTGCCTGGAGTGGTACCTCAACTAGCGGGAGTTTTGGCGAGCAGTACTTC. It is translated as CAWSGTSTSGSFGEQYF.

The rearrangement links TRBV19 to TRBJ1-5; 7 nucleotides align to TRBD1. CDR1 LNHDA and CDR2 SQIVND come from the germline V gene (reference sequence). The CDR3 length is 14 residues. V lost 9 bases, J lost 6 bases, and 11 bases stayed unmatched. CDR3 protein: CASSSTGSSQPQHF. The CDR3 region has the DNA TGTGCCAGCAGCTCGACAGGGAGTTCTCAGCCCCAGCATTTT.

The rearrangement joins TRBV11-3 to TRBJ2-7; TRBD1 or TRBD2 may be the D gene (6 bases each). Trimming removed 5 bases from V and 3 bases from J, with 20 bases in between. This CDR3 contains 16 residues. Germline-derived CDR1 and CDR2 are SGHNT and YENEEA. The CDR3 sequence is CASSARGDIPFYEQYF. In nucleotides, the CDR3 is TGTGCCAGCAGCGCAAGGGGGGACATCCCGTTCTACGAGCAGTACTTC.

The CDR3 sequence: CASSDHQSQGVLFF. The CDR3 DNA sequence: TGTGCCAGCAGTGATCACCAGTCACAGGGTGTTCTGTTTTTT. The chain has TRBV2 and TRBJ1-4, with D maybe TRBD1 (6 bases). Between the trimmed V and J ends, which lost 3 bases and 14 bases, there was a span of 19 bases. The CDR3 covers 14 residues. Germline V gene lookup returns CDR1 SNHLY and CDR2 FYNNEI.

The V call is TRBV5-6, the J call TRBJ2-7; TRBD1 matches at 12 bases. The CDR3 runs to 14 residues. Germline V gene lookup returns CDR1 SGHDT and CDR2 YYEEEE. Losses at the gene ends were 2 bases for V and 8 bases for J; bases not matched to a gene: 5. Here the CDR3 DNA reads TGTGCCAGCAGCTTTGGGACAGGGGGCGCGAAGCAGTACTTC. Amino acids: CASSFGTGGAKQYF.

This clone was observed once. This chain joins TRBV10-3 and TRBJ1-2, with 10 bases identical to TRBD1. The CDR3 has 16 amino acids. Trimming took 0 bases from V and 8 from J; bases not matched to a gene: 9. Germline CDR1 ENHRY, CDR2 SYGVKD. This CDR3 reads CAISESGQGGPYGYTF. CDR3 coding DNA: TGTGCCATCAGTGAGTCCGGACAGGGGGGTCCGTACGGCTACACCTTC.

The rearrangement joins TRBV5-5 to TRBJ2-3, with D uncertain. From germline, CDR1 is SGHKS and CDR2 YYEKEE (reference sequence). The V gene lost 0 bases and the J gene lost 5 bases, with 7 bases spanning the gap. This CDR3 is built from 13 residues. This CDR3 is CASSLELGDTQYF. The CDR3 coding sequence is TGTGCCAGCAGCTTGGAGTTAGGAGATACGCAGTATTTT.

This clone occurred once. This sequence joins TRBV18 and TRBJ2-3; 7 bases are shared with TRBD2. Germline lookup yields CDR1 KGHSH and CDR2 LQKENI. V lost 3 bases and J lost 4; bases outside the gene matches: 10. The CDR3 is 16 amino acids. The CDR3 spells CASSPFGGSSPDTQYF. The DNA for the CDR3 is TGTGCCAGCTCACCTTTTGGCGGGAGTAGTCCAGATACGCAGTATTTT. Combining the CDR3 with reference TRBV18 and TRBJ2-3 gives the whole variable domain NAGVMQNPRHLVRRRGQEARLRCSPMKGHSHVYWYRQLPEEGLKFMVYLQKENIIDESGMPKERFSAEFPKEGPSILRIQQVVRGDSAAYFCASSPFGGSSPDTQYFGPGTRLTVL.

The chain is built from TRBV10-1 and TRBJ2-3; 7 bases are shared with TRBD2. The CDR3 contains 16 residues. The ends lost 3 bases at V and 3 bases at J; junction bases unmatched: 9. Per germline, CDR1 WNHNN and CDR2 SYGVQD (reference sequence). The chain's CDR3 is CASSDISGEVTDTQYF. The CDR3, as DNA: TGCGCCAGCAGTGATATCAGCGGGGAAGTAACAGATACGCAGTATTTT.

This chain uses TRBV18 with TRBJ1-1, with D uncertain. In germline, CDR1 is KGHSH, CDR2 LQKENI. V lost 0 bases and J lost 1, with 0 bases in between. This CDR3 region has 12 residues. The CDR3 DNA reads as TGTGCCAGCTCACCACCGAACACTGAAGCTTTCTTT. Its protein product is CASSPPNTEAFF.

This clone was recorded a few times. The chain has TRBV2 and TRBJ2-5; TRBD1 matches 8 bases. Germline-derived CDR1 and CDR2 are SNHLY and FYNNEI. This CDR3 has 13 residues. The J segment lost 1 base and the V segment lost 10 bases, leaving 5 bases of the junction unmatched. The DNA for the CDR3 is TGTGCCATAGGGACAGGAGTCCAAGAGACCCAGTACTTC. Encoded protein: CAIGTGVQETQYF.